One and the same sample provided the 15 T cell receptor beta chains below, sequenced in a study of beta chain features in type 1 diabetes. Their recognized antigens are unknown. Study-wide findings and caveats: Patients with Type 1 diabetes showed moderately but significantly shorter TCRB CDR3s in all four CD4+ subsets.

Every bit of the isolated RNA underwent reverse transcription, so sequencing read expressed TCRB transcripts. Some clones are missing from TCRdb's copy, which holds only in-frame ones; the method was immunoSEQ multiplex PCR. The sample gives some 160,000 clones, about 9% of which show up once; 0.7% is in the top ten. Sequenced input: central memory CD4+ T cells from blood. The receptors stem from a woman in her twenties or thirties with type 1 diabetes.

This sequence joins TRBV2 and TRBJ2-6; 7 nucleotides agree with TRBD1. Looked up from germline, CDR1 is SNHLY and CDR2 is FYNNEI. This CDR3 comprises 15 residues. The trim removed 7 bases at V and 0 bases at J, leaving 3 bases unmatched. The CDR3 DNA reads as TGTGCCAGCAAGGACAGGACCTCTGGGGCCAACGTCCTGACTTTC. Protein sequence: CASKDRTSGANVLTF.

The chain is built from TRBV15 and TRBJ2-7; D may be TRBD2 (5 bases). Between the trimmed V and J ends, which lost 0 bases and 1 base, there was a span of 13 bases. The CDR3 length is 16 residues. Germline V lookup: CDR1 LNHNV, CDR2 YYDKDF (reference sequence). CDR3 region: CATSRDLPGLSYEQYF. DNA for the CDR3: TGTGCCACCAGCAGAGATTTACCGGGATTATCCTACGAGCAGTACTTC.

The chain joins TRBV30 to TRBJ2-7; tentative D call: TRBD2 (5 bases). CDR1 GTSNPN and CDR2 SVGIG come from the germline V gene (reference sequence). CDR3 length equals 12 residues. Between the trimmed V and J ends, which lost 3 bases and 2 bases, there was a span of 8 bases. The CDR3 DNA reads as TGTGCCTGGAGCTGGGGAGCCTACGAGCAGTACTTC. It yields the protein CAWSWGAYEQYF.

This clone was picked up a small number of times. The chain employs TRBV28 and TRBJ1-1, with D unresolved. V lost 2 bases and J lost 5, with 9 bases in between. There are 13 residues in the CDR3. From germline, CDR1 is MDHEN and CDR2 SYDVKM. This CDR3 is CASSLLSATEAFF. Here the CDR3 DNA reads TGTGCCAGCAGTTTACTTTCCGCGACTGAAGCTTTCTTT.

This clone has a handful of counts. The V call is TRBV20-1, the J call TRBJ2-5; D gene ambiguous. CDR3 length equals 11 residues. V dropped 6 bases and J dropped 5 bases, with 10 bases sitting between them. Germline-derived CDR1 and CDR2 are DFQATT and SNEGSKA (reference sequence). CDR3: CSAPRSETQYF. CDR3 bases: TGCAGTGCCCCGAGATCTGAGACCCAGTACTTC.

This clone appeared a few times. This chain connects TRBV9 to TRBJ2-1; 7 bases line up with TRBD2. The CDR3 totals 14 residues. Germline V lookup: CDR1 SGDLS, CDR2 YYNGEE. V shed 3 bases, J shed 6 bases, and the junction held 6 bases outside the gene matches. CDR3 DNA sequence: TGTGCCAGCAGCGCTGTCGCTAGCGGCAATGAGCAGTTCTTC. As protein: CASSAVASGNEQFF.

In this sample, this clone turned up a few times. This chain links TRBV30 with TRBJ2-2; 9 bases are a match to TRBD2. V shed 1 base and J 4 bases; nucleotides not matched to a gene: 7. CDR1 GTSNPN and CDR2 SVGIG come from the germline V gene (reference sequence). CDR3 length equals 16 residues. CDR3 DNA: TGTGCCTGGAGTGACCTAGCGGGATCGGTCACCGGGGAGCTGTTTTTT. Protein sequence: CAWSDLAGSVTGELFF.

This clone was seen a handful of times. CDR3 sequence reads: CASSIDGQGFYEQYF. The CDR3 coding sequence is TGTGCCAGCAGCATAGACGGACAGGGATTCTACGAGCAGTACTTC. The rearrangement joins TRBV7-3 to TRBJ2-7; TRBD1 matches at 8 bases. The junction had 9 bases not matched to a gene; V was cut back by 5 bases and J by 3 bases. Germline CDR1 and CDR2: SGHTA and FQGTGA. This CDR3 spans 15 amino acids.

The rearrangement uses TRBV7-2 and TRBJ2-3; D remains ambiguous. Trimming removed 1 base from V and 4 bases from J, with 3 bases in between. This CDR3 is built from 12 residues. Per germline, CDR1 SGHTA and CDR2 FQGNSA. CDR3 nucleotide sequence: TGTGCCAGCAGCTTAGGAGCAGATACGCAGTATTTT. This sequence encodes CASSLGADTQYF.

This CDR3 is CASSQEGTSGINEQFF. DNA for the CDR3: TGTGCCAGCAGCCAAGAAGGGACTAGCGGGATAAATGAGCAGTTCTTC. J is TRBJ2-1 and V is TRBV4-2; TRBD2 agrees at 13 bases. Germline CDR1 is LGHNA and CDR2 is YNFKEQ. CDR3 size: 16 residues. V trimming: 0 bases; J trimming: 7 bases; junction bases outside the gene matches: 3.

This sequence joins TRBV7-3 and TRBJ2-1; 14 bases map to TRBD2. The ends lost 1 base at V and 10 bases at J; junction bases unmatched: 6. CDR1 is SGHTA, CDR2 FQGTGA, per germline. The CDR3 contains 16 residues. The CDR3 DNA reads as TGTGCCAGCAGCTTAAGACTAGCGGGAGGGCCAGGGGAGCAGTTCTTC. Residues: CASSLRLAGGPGEQFF.

This clone has only a few counts. This sequence joins TRBV19 and TRBJ2-3; TRBD1 matches at 8 bases. This CDR3 spans 13 amino acids. CDR1 and CDR2 (germline): LNHDA, SQIVND (reference sequence). J gave up 6 bases and V 5 bases, and 4 bases lay outside the gene matches. CDR3 residues: CASSDRTGDTQYF. In nucleotides, the CDR3 is TGTGCCAGTAGTGATCGGACAGGGGATACGCAGTATTTT.

The chain recombines TRBV19 with TRBJ2-5, with D tentatively TRBD1 (5 bases). TRBJ2-7 matches the DNA end more closely, so the J call is doubtful. The CDR3 loop spans 15 amino acids. Germline V gene data show CDR1 as LNHDA and CDR2 as SQIVND (reference sequence). The CDR3 reads CASSFDSQASYEQYF. CDR3 sequence (DNA): TGTGCCAGTAGTTTTGACAGCCAAGCCTCCTACGAGCAGTACTTC.

J is TRBJ2-7 and V is TRBV27; unclear D gene. CDR3 size: 16 residues. CDR1 and CDR2 (germline): MNHEY, SMNVEV (reference sequence). Trimming cost V 2 bases and J 2 bases, with 16 bases left between them. CDR3 sequence reads: CASSLGGLDVPYEQYF. The CDR3 coding sequence is TGTGCCAGCAGTTTAGGTGGGCTCGATGTGCCCTACGAGCAGTACTTC.

The rearrangement joins TRBV30 to TRBJ2-5; D not certain. The DNA end lines up better with TRBJ2-7; the J call may be wrong. The germline V gene encodes CDR1 GTSNPN and CDR2 SVGIG (reference sequence). The CDR3 has 12 residues. CDR3 bases: TGTGCCTGGAGTGCCGGTTCCTACGAGCAGTACTTC. It yields the protein CAWSAGSYEQYF.